This T cell receptor beta chain was observed in a study of cytomegalovirus exposure and HLA in healthy donors. Overall study results and limits: Most CMV-associated TCR beta chains appeared HLA-restricted in a later analysis. In a later analysis, productive TCRs from donors in an Asian-associated ancestry cluster reportedly carried fewer N-insertions than the cohort mean. A missense variant in DCLRE1C was later tied to TCR beta V- and J-gene trimming.

The V end was cut by 0 bases, the J end by 1 base, with 12 bases between. CDR3 length equals 15 residues. Germline CDR1 is SQVTM and CDR2 is ANQGSEA. Comments on this clone: Its antigen is undetermined.

Donors consisted of healthy bone marrow donors. Primers included in the PCR were 60 Vbeta and 13 Jbeta primers. TCRdb's copy holds only in-frame clones and misses some; the assay was immunoSEQ multiplex PCR. The sample has 130,000 or so clones; approximately 77% are singletons. The origin of this receptor is a man aged 18 to 35 in good health and CMV-seronegative. Sample: PBMCs. The chain combines TRBV29-1 with TRBJ1-1, with D hard to call. The chain's CDR3 is CSVEDSGAANTEAFF. Here the CDR3 DNA reads TGCAGCGTTGAAGATTCCGGAGCCGCGAACACTGAAGCTTTCTTT.